Listed here are 14 T cell receptor beta chains from one sample, sequenced in a study of cytomegalovirus exposure and HLA in healthy donors. The PCR employed 60 Vbeta primers together with 13 Jbeta primers. Repertoires were generated with immunoSEQ multiplex PCR, while TCRdb's copy carries only in-frame clones and drops some. The table shows 160,000 or so clones, with around 77% occurring only once. Sequenced input: PBMCs. The receptors derive from a woman aged 40 to 55 in good health and CMV-seronegative.

The rearrangement links TRBV6-1 to TRBJ2-5, with 9 nucleotides matching TRBD1. Trimming cost V 7 bases and J 5 bases; bases outside gene matches: 8. Germline values: CDR1 MNHNS, CDR2 SASEGT. The length of the CDR3 is 14 residues. The CDR3 DNA reads as TGTGCCAGCAATGCGGACAGGGGAATGGAGACCCAGTACTTC. Translation: CASNADRGMETQYF.

The CDR3 bases are TGTGCCAGCAGTGAGTACAGGCAGCATCAGCCCCAGCATTTT. It specifies CASSEYRQHQPQHF. V usage is TRBV2 and J usage is TRBJ1-5, with a weak D call TRBD1 (5 bases). V gave up 3 bases and J gave up 5 bases, with 11 bases separating them. The CDR3 contains 14 residues. Germline lookup yields CDR1 SNHLY and CDR2 FYNNEI.

This rearrangement joins TRBV6-5 to TRBJ1-1; 12 bases match TRBD1. There are 16 residues in the CDR3. The germline V gene has CDR1 MNHEY and CDR2 SVGAGI. Losses at the gene ends were 1 base for V and 8 bases for J; bases not matched to a gene: 8. CDR3 nucleotide sequence: TGTGCCAGCAGTTACTGGAGTCCGGGACAGGGGGCCGAAGCTTTCTTT. Its translation is CASSYWSPGQGAEAFF.

The rearrangement uses TRBV28 and TRBJ1-5, with TRBD1 matching 8 bases. The CDR3 sequence is 14 residues long. Germline loops: CDR1 MDHEN, CDR2 SYDVKM. V was pared by 5 bases and J by 7 bases, with 7 bases of the junction left unmatched. The CDR3 DNA follows: TGTGCCAGCAGTCAGGACAGGGTAGAGCAGCCCCAGCATTTT. It codes for CASSQDRVEQPQHF.

The rearrangement links TRBV28 to TRBJ1-2; D gene uncertain. Trimming cost V 3 bases and J 3 bases, with 20 bases left between them. The V gene's germline CDR1 is MDHEN and CDR2 SYDVKM. This CDR3 region has 17 residues. This CDR3 reads CASSFSTSKKAHYGYTF. DNA for the CDR3: TGTGCCAGCAGTTTTTCGACTAGTAAAAAGGCTCACTATGGCTACACCTTC.

This clone showed up just once. The rearrangement joins TRBV30 to TRBJ2-2, with 7 bases that match TRBD2. Germline-derived CDR1 and CDR2 are GTSNPN and SVGIG (reference sequence). The trim removed 5 bases at V and 4 bases at J, leaving 7 bases unmatched. This CDR3 region has 14 residues. CDR3 in amino acids: CAWGRGGPTGELFF. DNA of the CDR3: TGTGCCTGGGGGAGGGGCGGGCCCACCGGGGAGCTGTTTTTT.

The J gene is TRBJ2-7, the V gene TRBV27, with 7 bases aligning to TRBD2. From germline, CDR1 is MNHEY and CDR2 SMNVEV (reference sequence). The CDR3 consists of 14 residues. V trimming: 4 bases; J trimming: 6 bases; junction bases outside the gene matches: 9. DNA for the CDR3: TGTGCCAGCAGTTGGGCTAGCGGTACAGGCGAGCAGTACTTC. Translating it yields CASSWASGTGEQYF.

The chain employs TRBV18 and TRBJ1-5; D is undetermined. Germline CDR1 is KGHSH and CDR2 is LQKENI. V lost 3 bases and J 2 bases, leaving 8 bases between the germline ends. The CDR3 totals 14 residues. The CDR3 region has the DNA TGTGCCAGCTCACCCGGGGAAGGCAATCAGCCCCAGCATTTT. Protein product: CASSPGEGNQPQHF. Complete variable domain (other parts from reference TRBV18 and TRBJ1-5): NAGVMQNPRHLVRRRGQEARLRCSPMKGHSHVYWYRQLPEEGLKFMVYLQKENIIDESGMPKERFSAEFPKEGPSILRIQQVVRGDSAAYFCASSPGEGNQPQHFGDGTRLSIL.

This clone was recorded once. J is TRBJ1-2 and V is TRBV5-6; D gene uncertain. The V end lost 1 base, the J end lost 8 bases, and 21 bases lay between the germline ends. Per the germline V gene, CDR1 is SGHDT and CDR2 is YYEEEE. The CDR3 loop spans 16 amino acids. The DNA for the CDR3 is TGTGCCAGCAGCTTGACATACTTCGGTATAAAGGAGGGCTACACCTTC. Translating gives CASSLTYFGIKEGYTF.

This rearrangement joins TRBV11-3 to TRBJ2-3, with D possibly matching TRBD2 (5 bases). This CDR3 has 15 amino acids. Trimming left V 5 bases short and J 0 bases short, with 12 bases between. In germline, CDR1 is SGHNT, CDR2 YENEEA. The CDR3 DNA reads as TGTGCCAGCAGCCGGGGAACAACTAGCACAGATACGCAGTATTTT. It encodes CASSRGTTSTDTQYF.

In regard to this clone: The junction and the germline gene differ at one end; a read error may be behind it. The chain joins TRBV30 to TRBJ1-2; D is uncertain. Germline CDR1 and CDR2: GTSNPN and SVGIG (reference sequence). The CDR3 is 10 residues long. CDR3 residues: CAWSSFFYVF. The DNA for the CDR3 is TGTGCCTGGTCTAGTTTCTTCTACGTTTTC.

This clone appeared a single time. The chain links TRBV19 to TRBJ2-2, with D possibly being TRBD2 (6 bases). CDR3 length: 17 residues. Trimming removed 2 bases from V and 0 bases from J, with 13 bases in between. Per the germline V gene, CDR1 is LNHDA and CDR2 is SQIVND (reference sequence). CDR3 in amino acids: CASSISGLSPNTGELFF. Written as DNA, the CDR3 is TGTGCCAGTAGTATAAGCGGGTTGTCCCCGAACACCGGGGAGCTGTTTTTT.

V is TRBV6-5 and J is TRBJ2-5, with 7 bases lining up with TRBD1. The CDR3 runs to 15 residues. The germline CDR1 and CDR2 sequences are MNHEY and SVGAGI. V shed 6 bases, J shed 3 bases, and the junction held 10 bases outside the gene matches. The CDR3, as DNA: TGTGCCAGCAGGCTGACAGGGACCCTGAAAGAGACCCAGTACTTC. Translated, it gives CASRLTGTLKETQYF.

The rearrangement links TRBV6-1 to TRBJ1-1, with D hard to call. CDR1 is MNHNS, CDR2 SASEGT, per germline. The V end was cut by 11 bases, the J end by 0 bases, with 10 bases between. CDR3 length: 12 residues. As DNA, the CDR3 is TGTGCCGAGGGTATTATGAACACTGAAGCTTTCTTT. Its protein product is CAEGIMNTEAFF.